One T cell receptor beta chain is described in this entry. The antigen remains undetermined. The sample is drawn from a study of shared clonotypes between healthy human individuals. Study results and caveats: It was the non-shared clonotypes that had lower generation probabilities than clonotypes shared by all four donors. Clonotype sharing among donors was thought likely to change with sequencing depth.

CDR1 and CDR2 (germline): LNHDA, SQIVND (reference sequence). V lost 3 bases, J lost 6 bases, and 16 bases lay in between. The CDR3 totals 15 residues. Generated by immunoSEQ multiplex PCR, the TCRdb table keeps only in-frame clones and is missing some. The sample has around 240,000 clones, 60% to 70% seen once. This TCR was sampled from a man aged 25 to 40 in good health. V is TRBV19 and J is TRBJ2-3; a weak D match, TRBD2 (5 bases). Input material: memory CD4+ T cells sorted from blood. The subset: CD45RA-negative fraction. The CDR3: CASSIHRTRADTQYF. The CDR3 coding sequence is TGTGCCAGTAGTATTCATAGGACGAGGGCGGATACGCAGTATTTT.